This T cell receptor (beta chain) was found in a study of Graves' ophthalmopathy and Graves' hyperthyroidism. RNA transcripts provided the template for amplifying TCR beta CDR3 regions. RT-PCR with HTBI primers came first, then second-round multiplex PCR. MiXCR, run by TCRdb on the multiplex PCR reads, gives a single entry per CDR3 protein. In the table there are hundreds of thousands of distinct CDR3 sequences, approximately 14% of which are singletons. This clonotype was recorded many times. Trimming shortened V by 2 bases and J by 3 bases, and 17 bases separated the two germline ends. This CDR3 contains 16 residues. From germline, CDR1 is MDHEN and CDR2 SYDVKM. As the starting material, over 9 ml of fresh peripheral blood yielded the PBMCs.

Sequenced sample: blood. This sequence was found in a woman under 40 with Graves' ophthalmopathy. The V gene is TRBV28, the J gene TRBJ2-7; TRBD1 might be the D (5 bases). The CDR3 nucleotides are TGTGCCAGCAGTTTAAATCACAGGTGGCGAAACTACGAGCAGTACTTC. This translates into CASSLNHRWRNYEQYF.